This T cell receptor (beta chain) originates from a study of blood T cell repertoires in COVID-19. The CDR3 is 15 amino acids. Germline assignment: CDR1 LNHDA and CDR2 SQIVND (reference sequence). V gave up 2 bases and J gave up 0 bases, with 8 bases separating them. Per the authors' pipeline: Reference gene primer amplification yielded estimated nucleated cell counts. Sequencing was performed with immunoSEQ multiplex PCR; in TCRdb, only in-frame clones are kept and a portion is missing. That table supplies the V and J calls and clone size; D and trimming were determined from the DNA. Altogether 350,000 to 450,000 clones are present, more than 85% being singletons, with the ten largest covering about 2.9%.

The sequence was collected from a human donor in a cohort sampled during active COVID-19. The chain uses TRBV19 and TRBJ1-5; D ambiguous. Sample: peripheral blood. The CDR3 nucleotides are TGTGCCAGTAGTATATCCCACACTAGCAATCAGCCCCAGCATTTT. Protein: CASSISHTSNQPQHF.